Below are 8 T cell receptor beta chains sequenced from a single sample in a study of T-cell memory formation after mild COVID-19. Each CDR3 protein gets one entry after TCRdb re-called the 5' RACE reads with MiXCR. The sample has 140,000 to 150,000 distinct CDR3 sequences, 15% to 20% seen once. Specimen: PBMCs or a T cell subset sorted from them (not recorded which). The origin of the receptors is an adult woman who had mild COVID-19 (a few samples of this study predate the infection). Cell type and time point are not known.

CDR3 sequence reads: CASRGRDSTDTQYF. As DNA, the CDR3 is TGTGCCAGCAGGGGCCGGGACTCGACAGATACGCAGTATTTT. The chain combines TRBV7-9 with TRBJ2-3; D possibly corresponds to TRBD2 (6 bases). The germline CDR1 and CDR2 sequences are SEHNR and FQNEAQ (reference sequence). The V and J ends lost 6 bases and 3 bases respectively, with 13 bases between them. The CDR3 runs 14 residues.

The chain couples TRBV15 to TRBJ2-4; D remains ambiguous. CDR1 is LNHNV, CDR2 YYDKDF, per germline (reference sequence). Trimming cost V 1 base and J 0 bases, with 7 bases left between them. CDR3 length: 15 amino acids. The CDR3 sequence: CATSRVDLAKNIQYF. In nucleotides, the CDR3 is TGTGCCACCAGCAGAGTTGATCTAGCCAAAAACATTCAGTACTTC. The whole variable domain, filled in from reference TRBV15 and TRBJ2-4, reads DAMVIQNPRYQVTQFGKPVTLSCSQTLNHNVMYWYQQKSSQAPKLLFHYYDKDFNNEADTPDNFQSRRPNTSFCFLDIRSPGLGDTAMYLCATSRVDLAKNIQYFGAGTRLSVL.

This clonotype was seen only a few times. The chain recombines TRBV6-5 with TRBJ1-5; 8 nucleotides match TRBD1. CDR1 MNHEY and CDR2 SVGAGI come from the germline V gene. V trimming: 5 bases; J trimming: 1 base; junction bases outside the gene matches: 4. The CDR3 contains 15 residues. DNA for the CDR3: TGTGCCAGCAGTCCGGACAGGGCAAGCAATCAGCCCCAGCATTTT. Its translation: CASSPDRASNQPQHF.

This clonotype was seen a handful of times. CDR3 region: CASSLAGGPPFEQFF. The CDR3 coding sequence is TGTGCCAGCAGTTTAGCGGGAGGGCCCCCCTTTGAGCAGTTCTTC. This chain uses TRBV12-3 or TRBV12-4 with TRBJ2-1; 7 bases agree with TRBD2. The length of the CDR3 is 15 residues. V was pared by 0 bases and J by 9 bases, with 8 bases of the junction left unmatched.

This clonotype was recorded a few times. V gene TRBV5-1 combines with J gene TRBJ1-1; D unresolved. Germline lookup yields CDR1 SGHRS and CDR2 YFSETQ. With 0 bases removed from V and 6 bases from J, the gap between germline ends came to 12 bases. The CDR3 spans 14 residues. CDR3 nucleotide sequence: TGCGCCAGCAGCTTGGGGTGGAATGACGCTGAAGCTTTCTTT. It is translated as CASSLGWNDAEAFF.

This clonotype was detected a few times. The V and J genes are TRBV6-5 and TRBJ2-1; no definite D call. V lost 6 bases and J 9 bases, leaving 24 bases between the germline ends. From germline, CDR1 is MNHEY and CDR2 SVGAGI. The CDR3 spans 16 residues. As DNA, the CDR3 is TGTGCCAGCAGCCCATTATTAAGTGGGATCAGGAGTGAGCAGTTCTTC. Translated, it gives CASSPLLSGIRSEQFF.

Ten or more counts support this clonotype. CDR3 amino acids: CASSLGRITDTQYF. The CDR3 nucleotides read TGCGCCAGCAGCTTGGGTCGGATCACAGATACGCAGTATTTT. The chain carries TRBV5-1 and TRBJ2-3, with D uncertain. V shed 0 bases and J shed 2 bases, with 7 bases lying between them. CDR3 size: 14 residues. Germline loops: CDR1 SGHRS, CDR2 YFSETQ.

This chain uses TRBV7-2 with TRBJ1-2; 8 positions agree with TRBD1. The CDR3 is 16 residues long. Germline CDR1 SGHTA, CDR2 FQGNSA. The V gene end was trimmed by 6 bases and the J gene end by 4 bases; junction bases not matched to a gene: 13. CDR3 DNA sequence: TGTGCCAGCAGATCAGAAGGGACAGGCGGATCCTATGGCTACACCTTC. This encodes CASRSEGTGGSYGYTF. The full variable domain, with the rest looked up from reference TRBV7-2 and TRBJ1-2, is GAGVSQSPSNKVTEKGKDVELRCDPISGHTALYWYRQSLGQGLEFLIYFQGNSAPDKSGLPSDRFSAERTGGSVSTLTIQRTQQEDSAVYLCASRSEGTGGSYGYTFGSGTRLTVV.